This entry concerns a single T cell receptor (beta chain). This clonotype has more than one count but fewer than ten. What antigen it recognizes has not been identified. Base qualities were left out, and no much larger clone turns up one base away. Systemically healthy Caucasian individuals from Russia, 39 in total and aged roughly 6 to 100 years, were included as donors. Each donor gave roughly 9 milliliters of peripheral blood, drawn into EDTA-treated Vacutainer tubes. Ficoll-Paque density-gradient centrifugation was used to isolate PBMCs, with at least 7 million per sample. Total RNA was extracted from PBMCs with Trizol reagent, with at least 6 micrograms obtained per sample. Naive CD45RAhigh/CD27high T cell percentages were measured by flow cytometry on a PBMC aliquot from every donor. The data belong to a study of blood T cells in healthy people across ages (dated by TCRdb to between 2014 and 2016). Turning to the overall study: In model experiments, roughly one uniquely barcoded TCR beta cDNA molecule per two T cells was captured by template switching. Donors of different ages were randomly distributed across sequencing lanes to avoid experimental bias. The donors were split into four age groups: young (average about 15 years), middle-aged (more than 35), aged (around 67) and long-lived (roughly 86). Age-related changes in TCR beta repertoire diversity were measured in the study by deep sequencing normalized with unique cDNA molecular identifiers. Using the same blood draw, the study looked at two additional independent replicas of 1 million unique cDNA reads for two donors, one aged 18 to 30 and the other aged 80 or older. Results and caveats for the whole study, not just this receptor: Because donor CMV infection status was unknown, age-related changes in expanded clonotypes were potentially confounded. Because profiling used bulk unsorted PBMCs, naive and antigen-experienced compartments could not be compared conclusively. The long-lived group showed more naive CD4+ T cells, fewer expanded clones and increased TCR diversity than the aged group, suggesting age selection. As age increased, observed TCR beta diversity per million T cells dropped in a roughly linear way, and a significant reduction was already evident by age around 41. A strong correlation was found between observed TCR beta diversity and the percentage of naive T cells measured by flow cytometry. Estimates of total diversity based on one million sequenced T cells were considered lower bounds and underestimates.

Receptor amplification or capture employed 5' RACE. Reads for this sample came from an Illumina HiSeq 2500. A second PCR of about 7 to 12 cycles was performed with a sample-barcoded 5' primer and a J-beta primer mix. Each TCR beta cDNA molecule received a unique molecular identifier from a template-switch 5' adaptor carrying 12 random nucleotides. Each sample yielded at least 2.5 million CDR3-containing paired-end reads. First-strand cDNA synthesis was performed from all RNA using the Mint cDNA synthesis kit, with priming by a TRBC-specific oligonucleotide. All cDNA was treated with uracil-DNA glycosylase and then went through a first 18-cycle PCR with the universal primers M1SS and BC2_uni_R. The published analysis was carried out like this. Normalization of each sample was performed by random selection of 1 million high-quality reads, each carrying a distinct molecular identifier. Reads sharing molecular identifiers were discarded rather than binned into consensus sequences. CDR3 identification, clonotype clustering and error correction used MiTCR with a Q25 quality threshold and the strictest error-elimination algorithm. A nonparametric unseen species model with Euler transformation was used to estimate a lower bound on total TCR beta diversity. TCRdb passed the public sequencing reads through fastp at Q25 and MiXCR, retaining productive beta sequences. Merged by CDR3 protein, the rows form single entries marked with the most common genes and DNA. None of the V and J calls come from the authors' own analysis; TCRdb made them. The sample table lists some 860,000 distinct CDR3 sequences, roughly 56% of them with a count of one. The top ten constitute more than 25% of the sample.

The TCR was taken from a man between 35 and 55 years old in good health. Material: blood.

CDR3 loop: CASSLNRVRDIQYF. The nucleotides read TGTGCCAGCAGCTTAAACAGGGTTCGGGACATTCAGTACTTC. The sequence joins TRBV7-2 to TRBJ2-4, and possibly TRBD1, on 6 matching bases. CDR1 and CDR2 were assigned from the germline V gene as SGHTA and FQGNSA. The CDR3 numbers 14 residues from cysteine through phenylalanine. Left in the record is the CDR3 DNA by itself, 42 bases read in frame from the first base. V and J are truncated by 2 bases and 8 bases respectively, leaving an intervening sequence of 13 bases. Reference TRBV7-2 and TRBJ2-4 genes cover what lies past the CDR3, so the full variable domain is GAGVSQSPSNKVTEKGKDVELRCDPISGHTALYWYRQSLGQGLEFLIYFQGNSAPDKSGLPSDRFSAERTGGSVSTLTIQRTQQEDSAVYLCASSLNRVRDIQYFGAGTRLSVL.